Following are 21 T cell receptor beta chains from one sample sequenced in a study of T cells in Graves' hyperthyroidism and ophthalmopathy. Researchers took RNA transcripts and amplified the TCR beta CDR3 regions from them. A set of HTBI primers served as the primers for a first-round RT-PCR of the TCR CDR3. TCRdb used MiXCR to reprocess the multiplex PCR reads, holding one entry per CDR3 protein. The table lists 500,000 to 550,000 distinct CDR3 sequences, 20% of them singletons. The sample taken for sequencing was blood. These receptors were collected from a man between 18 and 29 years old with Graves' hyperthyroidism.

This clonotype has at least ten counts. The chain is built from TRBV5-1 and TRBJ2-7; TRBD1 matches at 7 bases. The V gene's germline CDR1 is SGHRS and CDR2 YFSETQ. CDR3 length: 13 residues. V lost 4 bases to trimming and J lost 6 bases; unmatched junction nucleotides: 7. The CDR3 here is CASSIRQGSEQYF. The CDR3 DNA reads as TGCGCCAGCAGCATTAGACAGGGCAGCGAGCAGTACTTC.

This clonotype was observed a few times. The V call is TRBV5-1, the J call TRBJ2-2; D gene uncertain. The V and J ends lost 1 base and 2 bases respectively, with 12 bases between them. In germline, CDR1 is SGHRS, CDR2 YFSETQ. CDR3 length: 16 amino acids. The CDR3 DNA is TGCGCCAGCAGCTTGTCAGAGTTCGTTAACACCGGGGAGCTGTTTTTT. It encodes CASSLSEFVNTGELFF.

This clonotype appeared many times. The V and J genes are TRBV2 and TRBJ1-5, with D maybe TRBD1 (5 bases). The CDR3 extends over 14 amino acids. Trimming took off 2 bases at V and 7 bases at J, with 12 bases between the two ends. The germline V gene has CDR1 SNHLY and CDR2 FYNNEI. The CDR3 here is CASSELGREQPQHF. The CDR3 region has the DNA TGTGCCAGCAGTGAACTTGGCAGGGAACAGCCCCAGCATTTT.

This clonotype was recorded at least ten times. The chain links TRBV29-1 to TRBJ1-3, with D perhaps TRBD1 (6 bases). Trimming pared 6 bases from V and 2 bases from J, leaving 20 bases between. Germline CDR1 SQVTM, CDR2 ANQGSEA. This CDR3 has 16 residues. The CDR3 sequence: CSVVAAGDTAGNTIYF. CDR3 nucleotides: TGCAGCGTCGTAGCCGCAGGGGATACTGCTGGAAACACCATATATTTT.

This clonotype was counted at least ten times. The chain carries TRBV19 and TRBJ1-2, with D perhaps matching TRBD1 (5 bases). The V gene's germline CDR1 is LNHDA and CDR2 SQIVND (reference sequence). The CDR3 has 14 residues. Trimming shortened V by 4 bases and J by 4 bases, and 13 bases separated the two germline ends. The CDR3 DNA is TGTGCCAGTAGTAAACTACGGGACCTCTATGGCTACACCTTC. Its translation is CASSKLRDLYGYTF. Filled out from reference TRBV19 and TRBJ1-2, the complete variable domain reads DGGITQSPKYLFRKEGQNVTLSCEQNLNHDAMYWYRQDPGQGLRLIYYSQIVNDFQKGDIAEGYSVSREKKESFPLTVTSAQKNPTAFYLCASSKLRDLYGYTFGSGTRLTVV.

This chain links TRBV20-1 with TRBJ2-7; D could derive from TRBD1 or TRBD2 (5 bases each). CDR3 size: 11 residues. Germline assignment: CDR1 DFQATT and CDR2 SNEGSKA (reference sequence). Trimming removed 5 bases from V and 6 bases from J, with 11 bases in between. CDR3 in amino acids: CSAAPRGEQYF. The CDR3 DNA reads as TGCAGTGCTGCGCCGAGGGGCGAGCAGTACTTC.

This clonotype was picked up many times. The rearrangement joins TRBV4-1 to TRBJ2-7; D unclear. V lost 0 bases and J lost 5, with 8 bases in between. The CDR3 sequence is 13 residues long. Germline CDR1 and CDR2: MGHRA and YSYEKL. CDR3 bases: TGCGCCAGCAGCCAAGAGAGAGTAGACGAGCAGTACTTC. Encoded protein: CASSQERVDEQYF.

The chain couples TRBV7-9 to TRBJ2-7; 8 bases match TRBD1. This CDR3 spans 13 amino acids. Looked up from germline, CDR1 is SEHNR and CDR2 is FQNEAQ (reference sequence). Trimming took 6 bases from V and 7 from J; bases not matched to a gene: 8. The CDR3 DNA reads TGTGCCAGCAGGGGACAGGAGAGGACTGAGCAGTACTTC. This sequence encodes CASRGQERTEQYF.

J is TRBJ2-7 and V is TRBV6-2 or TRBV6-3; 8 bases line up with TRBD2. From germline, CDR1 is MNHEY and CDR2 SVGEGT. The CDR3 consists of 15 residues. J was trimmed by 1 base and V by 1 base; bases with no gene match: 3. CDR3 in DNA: TGTGCCAGCAGTTACTTTGCGGGGGGTTCCTACGAGCAGTACTTC. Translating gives CASSYFAGGSYEQYF.

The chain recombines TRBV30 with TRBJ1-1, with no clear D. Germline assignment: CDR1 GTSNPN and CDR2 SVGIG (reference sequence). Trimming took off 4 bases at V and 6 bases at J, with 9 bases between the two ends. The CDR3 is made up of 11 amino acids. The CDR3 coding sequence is TGTGCCTGGAAGGACCGGGCTGAAGCTTTCTTT. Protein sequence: CAWKDRAEAFF.

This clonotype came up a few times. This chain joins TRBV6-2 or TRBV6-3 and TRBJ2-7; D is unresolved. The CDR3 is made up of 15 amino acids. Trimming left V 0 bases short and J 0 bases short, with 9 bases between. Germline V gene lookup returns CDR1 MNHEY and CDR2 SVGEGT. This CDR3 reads CASSYSVASSYEQYF. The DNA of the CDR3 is TGTGCCAGCAGTTACTCGGTAGCAAGCTCCTACGAGCAGTACTTC.

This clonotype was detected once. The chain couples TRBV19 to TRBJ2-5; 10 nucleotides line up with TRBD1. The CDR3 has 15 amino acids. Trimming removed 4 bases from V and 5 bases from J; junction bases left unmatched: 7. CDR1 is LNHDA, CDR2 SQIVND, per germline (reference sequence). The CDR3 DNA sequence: TGTGCCAGTAGTAGGGACAGGGGCACCGGTGAGACCCAGTACTTC. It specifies CASSRDRGTGETQYF.

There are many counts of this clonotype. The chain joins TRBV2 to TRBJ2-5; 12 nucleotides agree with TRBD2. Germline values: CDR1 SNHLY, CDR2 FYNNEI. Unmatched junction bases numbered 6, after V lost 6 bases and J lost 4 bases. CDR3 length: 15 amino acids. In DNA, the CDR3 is TGTGCCAGCAGGGTGACTAGCGGGGGTGGAGAGACCCAGTACTTC. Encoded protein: CASRVTSGGGETQYF.

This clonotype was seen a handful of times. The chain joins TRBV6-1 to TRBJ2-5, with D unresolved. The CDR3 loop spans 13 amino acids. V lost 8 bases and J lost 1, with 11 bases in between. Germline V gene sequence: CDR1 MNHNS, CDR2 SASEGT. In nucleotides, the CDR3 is TGTGCCAGCCGGGCGGCAGCCCAAGAGACCCAGTACTTC. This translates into CASRAAAQETQYF.

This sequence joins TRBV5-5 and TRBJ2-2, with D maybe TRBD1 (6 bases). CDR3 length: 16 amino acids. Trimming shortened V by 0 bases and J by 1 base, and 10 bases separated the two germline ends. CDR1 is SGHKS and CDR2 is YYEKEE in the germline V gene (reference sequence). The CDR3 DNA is TGTGCCAGCAGCTTGGGCCTACAGGGGAACACCGGGGAGCTGTTTTTT. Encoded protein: CASSLGLQGNTGELFF.

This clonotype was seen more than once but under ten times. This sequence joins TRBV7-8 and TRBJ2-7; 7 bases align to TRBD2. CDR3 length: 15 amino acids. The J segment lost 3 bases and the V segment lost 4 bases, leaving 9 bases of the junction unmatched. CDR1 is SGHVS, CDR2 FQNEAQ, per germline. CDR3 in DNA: TGTGCCAGCAGCTCCCTGTGGGGGGGAGACTACGAGCAGTACTTC. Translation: CASSSLWGGDYEQYF.

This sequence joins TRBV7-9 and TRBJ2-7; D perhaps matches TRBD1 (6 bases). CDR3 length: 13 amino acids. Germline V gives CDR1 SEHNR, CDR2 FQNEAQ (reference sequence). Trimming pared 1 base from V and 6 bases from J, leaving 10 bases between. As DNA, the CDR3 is TGTGCCAGCAGCTTAGGGCAGGGGATCGAGCAGTACTTC. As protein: CASSLGQGIEQYF.

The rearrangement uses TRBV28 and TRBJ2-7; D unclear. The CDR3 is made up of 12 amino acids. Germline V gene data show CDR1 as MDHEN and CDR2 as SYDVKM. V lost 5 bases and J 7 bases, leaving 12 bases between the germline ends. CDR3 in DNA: TGTGCCAGCAGTCAGAGCCTAGGTGAGCAGTACTTC. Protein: CASSQSLGEQYF.

Here the CDR3 reads CASSSPADTHGSNQPQHF. The CDR3 nucleotides read TGTGCCAGCAGCTCCCCTGCGGACACCCACGGAAGCAATCAGCCCCAGCATTTT. The chain uses TRBV11-2 and TRBJ1-5, with a weak D call TRBD1 (5 bases). This CDR3 contains 18 residues. V lost 4 bases and J 1 base, leaving 20 bases between the germline ends. The germline V gene encodes CDR1 SGHAT and CDR2 FQNNGV.

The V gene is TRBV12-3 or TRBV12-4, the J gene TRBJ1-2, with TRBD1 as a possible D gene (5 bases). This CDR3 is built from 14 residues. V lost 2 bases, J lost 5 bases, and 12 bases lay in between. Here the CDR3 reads CASSLPPGRYGYTF. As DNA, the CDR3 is TGTGCCAGCAGTTTACCGCCAGGGAGGTATGGCTACACCTTC.

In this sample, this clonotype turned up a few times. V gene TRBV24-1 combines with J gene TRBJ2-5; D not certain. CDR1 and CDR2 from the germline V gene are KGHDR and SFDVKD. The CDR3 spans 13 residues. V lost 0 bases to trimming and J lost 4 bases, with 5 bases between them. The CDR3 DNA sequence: TGTGCCACCAGTGATTTGTTCGGAGAGACCCAGTACTTC. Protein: CATSDLFGETQYF.